This is a list of T cell receptor beta chains from one sample in a study of T cell responses to AZD1222 COVID-19 vaccine. TCRdb's table, derived via immunoSEQ multiplex PCR, lists solely in-frame clones and lacks some. The data show 80,000 to 90,000 clones, with about 91% seen just once and approximately 5.2% held by the top ten. The sample in question was peripheral blood, obtained on day 0 of AZD1222 vaccination. These receptors were collected from an adult in good health. The CDR3 runs from the conserved cysteine through the conserved F or W. A D gene is named only where the DNA matches it firmly.

J	V	D	DNA	CDR3
TRBJ2-3	TRBV7-9	TRBD2	TGTGCCACCCCCTTTGGCGGGAGCGGCACAGATACGCAGTATTTT	CATPFGGSGTDTQYF
TRBJ1-5	TRBV6-5	-	TGTGCCAGCACCTCAAGGGGGGCCCTCAATCAGCCCCAGCATTTT	CASTSRGALNQPQHF
TRBJ2-3	TRBV25-1	TRBD2	TGTGCCAGCAGTGAGCGGGAGGCAGATACGCAGTATTTT	CASSEREADTQYF
TRBJ1-3	TRBV29-1	-	TGCAGCGCCCGGAGCAGGGCAGGAAACACCATATATTTT	CSARSRAGNTIYF
TRBJ2-1	TRBV27	TRBD2	TGTGCCAGCAGTTTATTAGCGGGAGGAGTTGGCAATGAGCAGTTCTTC	CASSLLAGGVGNEQFF
TRBJ1-1	TRBV28	-	TGTGCCAGCAGTCGCGATCTGAACACTGAAGCTTTCTTT	CASSRDLNTEAFF
TRBJ1-4	TRBV9	-	TGTGCCAGCAAACCGACTGGGGGGACCAATGAAAAACTGTTTTTT	CASKPTGGTNEKLFF
TRBJ2-1	TRBV10-2	TRBD2	TGCGCCAGCGGAGAACTAGCGGGAGAATACAATGAGCAGTTCTTC	CASGELAGEYNEQFF
TRBJ1-2	TRBV28	-	TGTGCCAGCAGCCTTACAGGGCTCTCCTATGGCTACACCTTC	CASSLTGLSYGYTF
TRBJ2-3	TRBV7-2	-	TGTGCCAGCAGCCACCGGGACCTTCCTGGTGCGCAGTATTTT	CASSHRDLPGAQYF